This TCR beta chain was sequenced in a study of blood T cell repertoires in COVID-19. Study summary: T cells, B-cell-depleted T cells, or PBMCs supplied cDNA or gDNA.

Study processing details: Amplifying reference gene primers gave estimates of nucleated cell counts. Profiled with immunoSEQ multiplex PCR; TCRdb holds only in-frame clones, not every one. That table gives V, J and clone size, and the DNA gave D and trimming. The repertoire holds about 320,000 clones, with approximately 88% as singletons. Participant reports of clinical history set cohort assignment. The length of the CDR3 is 16 residues. Trimming pared 4 bases from V and 5 bases from J, leaving 18 bases between. Per the germline V gene, CDR1 is SGDLS and CDR2 is YYNGEE. V usage is TRBV9 and J usage is TRBJ1-4; D may be TRBD1 (6 bases). The sequencing input was PBMCs or T cells enriched from blood (not recorded which). This TCR was sampled from a man aged 25 to 45 who had recovered from COVID-19. The CDR3 coding sequence is TGTGCCAGCAGCCCCCGGACAGCCCCCTCCAATGAAAAACTGTTTTTT. The encoded protein is CASSPRTAPSNEKLFF.